A single sample gave rise to the 23 T cell receptor beta chains below, sequenced in a study of blood T cell repertoires in COVID-19. This table comes from immunoSEQ multiplex PCR, and its TCRdb copy is limited to in-frame clones, with some not included. The table includes about 150,000 clones, approximately 90% detected once. Sample: peripheral blood. All receptors come from a woman between 70 and 85 years old with acute or convalescent COVID-19.

The chain couples TRBV19 to TRBJ2-1, with a weak D call TRBD2 (6 bases). Germline V gene sequence: CDR1 LNHDA, CDR2 SQIVND (reference sequence). Trimming removed 1 base from V and 6 bases from J, with 16 bases in between. The CDR3 runs to 16 residues. CDR3 sequence: CASSIVASGPSNEQFF. CDR3 nucleotide sequence: TGTGCCAGTAGTATAGTTGCCAGCGGGCCCTCCAATGAGCAGTTCTTC.

The V and J genes are TRBV13 and TRBJ1-6; tentative D call: TRBD1 (5 bases). From germline, CDR1 is PRHDT and CDR2 FYEKMQ (reference sequence). The V end lost 8 bases, the J end lost 6 bases, and 14 bases lay between the germline ends. The CDR3 loop spans 14 amino acids. This CDR3 reads CASGRGQGNSPLHF. The CDR3 nucleotides are TGTGCCAGCGGCCGCGGCCAGGGTAATTCACCCCTCCACTTT.

This clone has a handful of counts. This sequence joins TRBV19 and TRBJ1-5; 10 nucleotides align to TRBD1. Germline V lookup: CDR1 LNHDA, CDR2 SQIVND (reference sequence). This CDR3 spans 15 amino acids. V shed 5 bases and J 6 bases; nucleotides not matched to a gene: 7. Written as DNA, the CDR3 is TGTGCCAGTAGTGCCGGGACAGGGGAGACTCAGCCCCAGCATTTT. Residues: CASSAGTGETQPQHF. Full variable domain (outside the CDR3, taken from reference TRBV19 and TRBJ1-5): DGGITQSPKYLFRKEGQNVTLSCEQNLNHDAMYWYRQDPGQGLRLIYYSQIVNDFQKGDIAEGYSVSREKKESFPLTVTSAQKNPTAFYLCASSAGTGETQPQHFGDGTRLSIL.

The chain uses TRBV6-5 and TRBJ1-4, with TRBD1 matching 8 bases. With V trimmed by 4 bases and J by 8 bases, 3 bases remained unmatched. Germline assignment: CDR1 MNHEY and CDR2 SVGAGI. The CDR3 consists of 13 residues. The CDR3 region is CASSFQGAEKLFF. The CDR3 coding sequence is TGTGCCAGCAGTTTCCAGGGGGCAGAAAAACTGTTTTTT.

V and J are TRBV9 and TRBJ1-6; 7 bases fit TRBD1. Germline trimming cut 0 bases from V and 7 bases from J; bases unmatched to any gene: 4. This CDR3 is 15 amino acids long. Germline-derived CDR1 and CDR2 are SGDLS and YYNGEE. The CDR3 protein is CASSVEGTANSPLHF. The CDR3 DNA reads TGTGCCAGCAGCGTAGAGGGGACAGCCAATTCACCCCTCCACTTT.

Worth noting for this clone: An end of the junction does not agree with germline; a read error may underlie this. V gene TRBV7-7 combines with J gene TRBJ2-3; a possible D gene is TRBD2 (6 bases). The CDR3 consists of 15 residues. Germline values: CDR1 SSHAT, CDR2 FNYEAQ (reference sequence). The DNA for the CDR3 is TGTGCTAGCAGCTTAGGCTCGGGGGGCACAGATACGCAGTATTTT. This codes for CASSLGSGGTDTQYF.

The rearrangement joins TRBV10-2 to TRBJ2-5, with TRBD2 matching 9 bases. Losses at the gene ends were 3 bases for V and 1 base for J; bases not matched to a gene: 6. The germline V gene has CDR1 WSHSY and CDR2 SAAADI. The CDR3 has 16 residues. CDR3 sequence reads: CASSDWLAGSQETQYF. CDR3 sequence (DNA): TGCGCCAGCAGTGATTGGCTAGCGGGGAGCCAAGAGACCCAGTACTTC.

CDR3 protein: CASSISSRSDSPLHF. The CDR3 DNA reads TGTGCCAGTAGTATCTCATCCCGCAGCGATTCACCCCTCCACTTT. The chain links TRBV19 to TRBJ1-6, with D uncertain. Trimming removed 3 bases from V and 8 bases from J, with 14 bases in between. Germline V gene sequence: CDR1 LNHDA, CDR2 SQIVND (reference sequence). The CDR3 covers 15 residues.

The genes are TRBV10-3 and TRBJ1-5; 8 bases align to TRBD1. The CDR3 contains 15 residues. V lost 4 bases, J lost 5 bases, and 7 bases stayed unmatched. Germline CDR1 is ENHRY and CDR2 is SYGVKD. CDR3 in amino acids: CAISGDDRGDQPQHF. The CDR3 coding sequence is TGTGCCATCAGTGGGGACGACAGGGGCGATCAGCCCCAGCATTTT.

V and J are TRBV15 and TRBJ1-5, with 9 bases fitting TRBD1. The CDR3 runs 17 residues. Germline V gene lookup returns CDR1 LNHNV and CDR2 YYDKDF (reference sequence). The junction had 11 bases not matched to a gene; V was cut back by 3 bases and J by 5 bases. This chain's CDR3 is CATSRRISGQGYQPQHF. CDR3 DNA: TGTGCCACCAGCAGGAGGATCTCGGGACAGGGTTATCAGCCCCAGCATTTT.

The chain carries TRBV5-1 and TRBJ1-2, with D perhaps TRBD1 (6 bases). The length of the CDR3 is 14 residues. Trimming stripped 4 bases from V and 6 bases from J, with 16 bases between. Germline CDR1 SGHRS, CDR2 YFSETQ. The CDR3 sequence is CASSEENRVDGYTF. In DNA, the CDR3 is TGCGCCAGCAGCGAGGAGAACAGGGTGGATGGCTACACCTTC.

The V gene is TRBV7-9, the J gene TRBJ1-1; D is perhaps TRBD1 (6 bases). Trimming shortened V by 0 bases and J by 11 bases, and 13 bases separated the two germline ends. The CDR3 covers 13 residues. Per germline, CDR1 SEHNR and CDR2 FQNEAQ (reference sequence). The DNA for the CDR3 is TGTGCCAGCAGCTTAGCGGACAGTCTAAGGGCTTTCTTT. Its protein product is CASSLADSLRAFF.

V is TRBV28 and J is TRBJ1-5, with 7 bases fitting TRBD1. Germline V gene lookup returns CDR1 MDHEN and CDR2 SYDVKM. V was pared by 6 bases and J by 3 bases, with 8 bases of the junction left unmatched. The CDR3 runs 15 residues. The CDR3: CASSPTGATNQPQHF. The CDR3 DNA follows: TGTGCCAGCAGCCCTACAGGGGCGACCAATCAGCCCCAGCATTTT.

V gene TRBV5-4 combines with J gene TRBJ1-4, with a tentative D call TRBD1 (6 bases). CDR3 size: 15 residues. Trimming took off 4 bases at V and 6 bases at J, with 16 bases between the two ends. The germline gives CDR1 SGHNT, CDR2 YYREEE (reference sequence). The CDR3 nucleotides read TGTGCCAGCAGCACACAGGGCGCGGGTTATGAAAAACTGTTTTTT. As protein: CASSTQGAGYEKLFF.

The rearrangement joins TRBV6-5 to TRBJ1-3; 7 positions match TRBD1. The CDR3 extends over 16 amino acids. The V segment lost 4 bases and the J segment 4 bases; nucleotides outside the gene matches: 10. From germline, CDR1 is MNHEY and CDR2 SVGAGI. CDR3 sequence reads: CASSLKTGAAGNTIYF. CDR3 nucleotides: TGTGCCAGCAGTTTAAAAACAGGGGCTGCCGGAAACACCATATATTTT.

The chain's CDR3 is CASSLKGADYGYTF. CDR3 nucleotide sequence: TGTGCCAGCAGCTTAAAGGGGGCTGACTATGGCTACACCTTC. The V call is TRBV7-9, the J call TRBJ1-2, with 7 bases lining up with TRBD1. The V and J ends lost 2 bases and 3 bases, in that order; junction bases with no gene match: 3. The CDR3 totals 14 residues. Germline values: CDR1 SEHNR, CDR2 FQNEAQ (reference sequence).

The chain has TRBV4-3 and TRBJ1-2, with D possibly being TRBD1 (5 bases). V gave up 1 base and J gave up 6 bases, with 15 bases separating them. This CDR3 has 15 residues. Germline V gene lookup returns CDR1 LGHNA and CDR2 YSLEER. The CDR3 spells CASSQVWRRVDGYTF. For the CDR3, the DNA is TGCGCCAGCAGCCAAGTGTGGCGCAGGGTAGATGGCTACACCTTC.

This clone was seen only once. The V and J genes are TRBV29-1 and TRBJ1-4, with 8 positions matching TRBD1. J was trimmed by 3 bases and V by 7 bases; bases with no gene match: 4. CDR1 and CDR2 from the germline V gene are SQVTM and ANQGSEA. The CDR3 loop spans 13 amino acids. The CDR3, as DNA: TGCAGCGCCAGGACAGGGTCTAATGAAAAACTGTTTTTT. Translation gives CSARTGSNEKLFF.

This rearrangement joins TRBV3-1 (or the pseudogene TRBV3-2) to TRBJ2-2, with TRBD1 matching over 7 bases. V dropped 3 bases and J dropped 5; count of bases not matched to a gene: 3. Germline-derived CDR1 and CDR2 are LGHDT and YNNKEL (reference sequence). The CDR3 contains 14 residues. The CDR3 is CASSQGQTTGELFF. The CDR3 region has the DNA TGTGCCAGCAGCCAGGGACAGACAACCGGGGAGCTGTTTTTT.

The V gene is TRBV6-5, the J gene TRBJ1-1; possible D gene TRBD1, 5 bases. Germline loops: CDR1 MNHEY, CDR2 SVGAGI. With 2 bases removed from V and 4 bases from J, the gap between germline ends came to 14 bases. There are 15 residues in the CDR3. The CDR3 DNA follows: TGTGCCAGCAGTTACACAGCGGGGGAGGGCACTGAAGCTTTCTTT. Its translation: CASSYTAGEGTEAFF.

The chain employs TRBV14 and TRBJ2-1; perhaps TRBD2 as D (5 bases). This CDR3 is built from 16 residues. Germline V gene data show CDR1 as SGHDN and CDR2 as FVKESK. Trimming cost V 0 bases and J 5 bases, with 14 bases left between them. The CDR3, as DNA: TGTGCCAGCAGCCAAGATCTACCCCGGGGAAACAATGAGCAGTTCTTC. It translates to CASSQDLPRGNNEQFF.

The chain employs TRBV12-3 or TRBV12-4 and TRBJ2-1; D might be TRBD2 (6 bases). The length of the CDR3 is 13 residues. V lost 1 base, J lost 8 bases, and 9 bases lay in between. The CDR3: CASSLGGADEQFF. For the CDR3, the DNA is TGTGCCAGCAGTTTAGGCGGGGCCGATGAGCAGTTCTTC.

J is TRBJ2-1 and V is TRBV5-4, with a tentative D call TRBD2 (6 bases). With 2 bases removed from V and 2 bases from J, the gap between germline ends came to 8 bases. Germline-derived CDR1 and CDR2 are SGHNT and YYREEE (reference sequence). This CDR3 spans 14 amino acids. CDR3 amino acids: CASSFGGTYNEQFF. CDR3 coding DNA: TGTGCCAGCAGCTTTGGGGGGACCTACAATGAGCAGTTCTTC.